The 18 T cell receptor beta chains reported below all come from one sample, sequenced in a study of blood T cell repertoires in COVID-19. Using immunoSEQ multiplex PCR, the repertoire was profiled, and TCRdb retains in-frame clones only, with some absent. This table holds 150,000 to 200,000 clones, about 87% found once. The source material was peripheral blood. These receptors all stem from a woman in her 30s with acute or convalescent COVID-19.

The CDR3 loop is CARTCGTVGANVLTF. The CDR3, as DNA: TGCGCCAGGACCTGTGGGACTGTGGGGGCCAACGTCCTGACTTTC. The genes are TRBV10-1 and TRBJ2-6; tentative D call: TRBD2 (6 bases). CDR3 size: 15 residues. The V end lost 9 bases, the J end lost 4 bases, and 16 bases lay between the germline ends. Germline V gene sequence: CDR1 WNHNN, CDR2 SYGVQD (reference sequence).

The rearrangement joins TRBV28 to TRBJ1-2, with D maybe TRBD1 (5 bases). CDR3 length equals 14 residues. V was trimmed by 10 bases and J by 0 bases, leaving 15 bases between them. In germline, CDR1 is MDHEN, CDR2 SYDVKM. This chain's CDR3 is CAIQEGGANYGYTF. The CDR3 nucleotides read TGTGCCATCCAGGAAGGAGGGGCTAACTATGGCTACACCTTC.

The chain couples TRBV28 to TRBJ2-1, with D tentatively TRBD2 (6 bases). Germline CDR1 is MDHEN and CDR2 is SYDVKM. Between the trimmed V and J ends, which lost 7 bases and 6 bases, there was a span of 22 bases. The CDR3 spans 16 residues. The CDR3 here is CASIEASGLPRNEQFF. CDR3 nucleotide sequence: TGTGCCAGCATCGAAGCATCTGGACTACCACGCAATGAGCAGTTCTTC.

The chain employs TRBV6-1 and TRBJ1-4, with D possibly matching TRBD1 (6 bases). Germline assignment: CDR1 MNHNS and CDR2 SASEGT. The ends were cut back, 2 bases at V and 7 bases at J, with 14 bases in the middle. There are 15 residues in the CDR3. The CDR3 bases are TGTGCCAGCAGTGAATTCGTCAGGGGTCTTGAAAAACTGTTTTTT. Translated: CASSEFVRGLEKLFF.

The rearrangement joins TRBV7-9 to TRBJ2-2, with TRBD2 identical over 8 bases. This CDR3 has 15 amino acids. Per germline, CDR1 SEHNR and CDR2 FQNEAQ (reference sequence). V lost 1 base to trimming and J lost 8 bases; unmatched junction nucleotides: 6. CDR3 in amino acids: CASSLGAGVRGELFF. The CDR3 nucleotides read TGTGCCAGCAGCTTAGGAGCGGGAGTTCGAGGGGAGCTGTTTTTT.

The V gene is TRBV28, the J gene TRBJ1-4, with unresolved D. Per germline, CDR1 MDHEN and CDR2 SYDVKM. The CDR3 runs 15 residues. V lost 5 bases to trimming and J lost 6 bases, with 16 bases between them. The CDR3 DNA sequence: TGTGCCAGCAGTACCACCCGGGATCCCGATGAAAAACTGTTTTTT. Amino acid sequence: CASSTTRDPDEKLFF. The variable domain in full, with the rest retrieved from reference TRBV28 and TRBJ1-4, is DVKVTQSSRYLVKRTGEKVFLECVQDMDHENMFWYRQDPGLGLRLIYFSYDVKMKEKGDIPEGYSVSREKKERFSLILESASTNQTSMYLCASSTTRDPDEKLFFGSGTQLSVL.

V is TRBV5-4 and J is TRBJ1-2; D is unclear. Trimming left V 4 bases short and J 6 bases short, with 10 bases between. The CDR3 is 12 amino acids. Germline assignment: CDR1 SGHNT and CDR2 YYREEE (reference sequence). CDR3 nucleotides: TGTGCCAGCAGCCTGTCCCGGGATGGCTACACCTTC. Translation: CASSLSRDGYTF.

V gene TRBV6-5 combines with J gene TRBJ2-7; D may be TRBD2 (6 bases). The V and J ends lost 4 bases and 2 bases respectively, with 12 bases between them. In germline, CDR1 is MNHEY, CDR2 SVGAGI. The CDR3 extends over 14 amino acids. CDR3 DNA sequence: TGTGCCAGCAGTTCCGGGACTCTCACCTACGAGCAGTACTTC. Its translation: CASSSGTLTYEQYF.

The chain combines TRBV28 with TRBJ1-6; D is possibly TRBD1 (6 bases). The ends were cut back, 6 bases at V and 9 bases at J, with 15 bases in the middle. This CDR3 is 14 amino acids long. CDR1 is MDHEN, CDR2 SYDVKM, per germline. In DNA form, the CDR3 reads TGTGCCAGCAGATATTACAGGGCCGGTTCACCCCTCCACTTT. It encodes CASRYYRAGSPLHF.

This sequence joins TRBV5-6 and TRBJ1-5; unclear D gene. The germline V gene has CDR1 SGHDT and CDR2 YYEEEE. The CDR3 sequence is 14 residues long. V lost 4 bases and J 2 bases, leaving 10 bases between the germline ends. CDR3 region: CASSRRDGNQPQHF. Here the CDR3 DNA reads TGTGCCAGCAGCAGACGGGATGGCAATCAGCCCCAGCATTTT.

The chain joins TRBV27 to TRBJ1-2; D unresolved. The CDR3 consists of 13 residues. V was shortened by 5 bases and J by 2 bases, with 9 bases between the two germline ends. Per germline, CDR1 MNHEY and CDR2 SMNVEV (reference sequence). As DNA, the CDR3 is TGTGCCAGCAGTGGAGGAGGGAACTATGGCTACACCTTC. Translating it yields CASSGGGNYGYTF.

This clone was detected once. The chain is built from TRBV5-1 and TRBJ2-5; D gene ambiguous. Trimming took 6 bases from V and 2 from J, leaving 5 bases between them. Germline CDR1 is SGHRS and CDR2 is YFSETQ. This CDR3 is built from 11 residues. The CDR3: CASTEQETQYF. The CDR3 nucleotides are TGCGCCAGCACGGAGCAAGAGACCCAGTACTTC.

This clone was seen once. V gene TRBV5-1 combines with J gene TRBJ1-1; D is possibly TRBD1 (6 bases). Germline CDR1 is SGHRS and CDR2 is YFSETQ. This CDR3 has 15 amino acids. Trimming pared 4 bases from V and 1 base from J, leaving 14 bases between. Written as DNA, the CDR3 is TGCGCCAGCAGCCCCCTAACGACAGGGAACACTGAAGCTTTCTTT. Its translation is CASSPLTTGNTEAFF.

The chain couples TRBV6-5 to TRBJ1-1; 7 bases align to TRBD1. Trimming took 4 bases from V and 6 from J; bases not matched to a gene: 5. CDR3 size: 13 residues. The V gene's germline CDR1 is MNHEY and CDR2 SVGAGI. CDR3 sequence reads: CASSSRDRAEAFF. In DNA form, the CDR3 reads TGTGCCAGCAGTTCCCGAGACAGGGCTGAAGCTTTCTTT.

CDR3 amino acids: CASSPVRGQITVTQFF. The CDR3, as DNA: TGTGCCAGCAGCCCCGTTAGGGGACAGATCACAGTAACCCAGTTCTTC. The J gene is TRBJ2-1, the V gene TRBV28; 7 bases align to TRBD1. Losses at the gene ends were 6 bases for V and 13 bases for J; bases not matched to a gene: 21. Germline V gene data show CDR1 as MDHEN and CDR2 as SYDVKM. The CDR3 consists of 16 residues.

The V gene is TRBV19, the J gene TRBJ1-5; D is possibly TRBD1 (5 bases). The germline V and J ends were trimmed by 7 bases and 2 bases, with 12 bases remaining between them. The CDR3 runs 14 residues. Looked up from germline, CDR1 is LNHDA and CDR2 is SQIVND (reference sequence). CDR3 DNA: TGTGCCAGTACGAGGACACGGGGCAATCAGCCCCAGCATTTT. It translates to CASTRTRGNQPQHF.

This clone was detected only a few times. The junction differs from germline at one of its ends, possibly a read error. The V call is TRBV20-1, the J call TRBJ2-7; the D is unclear. This CDR3 is 10 amino acids long. Germline values: CDR1 DFQATT, CDR2 SNEGSKA (reference sequence). The CDR3 loop reads CSASDTNPSF. In DNA, the CDR3 is TGCAGTGCTAGCGATACTAACCCCTCCTTC.

This chain links TRBV27 with TRBJ2-3, with unresolved D. Germline V gene data show CDR1 as MNHEY and CDR2 as SMNVEV (reference sequence). Between the trimmed V and J ends, which lost 7 bases and 1 base, there was a span of 9 bases. The CDR3 covers 13 residues. The CDR3 loop is CASTYGGTDTQYF. For the CDR3, the DNA is TGTGCCAGCACCTACGGAGGCACAGATACGCAGTATTTT.